The present T cell receptor (beta chain) was sequenced within a study of Tregs in tolerant kidney transplant recipients. Related graft donors supplied nonmyeloablative bone marrow transplants, and mixed chimerism was transient. Only in-frame clones appear in the TCRdb table, and some are missing; sequencing was by immunoSEQ multiplex PCR. The table lists about 90,000 clones, roughly 93% of them singletons. Germline V CDR1 and CDR2: SGDLS, YYNGEE. Trimming removed 0 bases from V and 1 base from J, with 7 bases in between. The CDR3 loop spans 14 amino acids. The TCR originated in a human patient who received a combined kidney and bone marrow transplant. Some T cells may originate from the graft donor. The sample in question was CD4+ T cells from blood (PBMCs), obtained 12 months after the transplant. This chain joins TRBV9 and TRBJ1-1, with D unclear. CDR3 DNA sequence: TGTGCCAGCAGCGTAGGGGCCGGGAACACTGAAGCTTTCTTT. Encoded protein: CASSVGAGNTEAFF.